These 7 T cell receptor beta chains were sequenced from one sample in a study of blood T cell repertoires in COVID-19. Here immunoSEQ multiplex PCR was the method, and the copy in TCRdb shows in-frame clones only, minus some. The sample includes 140,000 or so clones, around 87% seen only once; the top ten take around 40%. The specimen was peripheral blood. All receptors come from a man aged 45-65 years who had recovered from COVID-19.

This chain uses TRBV19 with TRBJ1-1, with D possibly being TRBD1 (5 bases). The germline V gene has CDR1 LNHDA and CDR2 SQIVND (reference sequence). V gave up 6 bases and J gave up 1 base, with 24 bases separating them. This CDR3 has 18 residues. CDR3 sequence reads: CASSSPRVRRFGNTEAFF. The CDR3, as DNA: TGTGCCAGTAGCAGTCCCAGGGTCCGCCGGTTCGGGAACACTGAAGCTTTCTTT. Full variable domain (remainder filled in from reference TRBV19 and TRBJ1-1): DGGITQSPKYLFRKEGQNVTLSCEQNLNHDAMYWYRQDPGQGLRLIYYSQIVNDFQKGDIAEGYSVSREKKESFPLTVTSAQKNPTAFYLCASSSPRVRRFGNTEAFFGQGTRLTVV.

The J gene is TRBJ2-3, the V gene TRBV12-3 or TRBV12-4, with unresolved D. Deletions cut 8 bases from V and 5 bases from J, with 5 bases between. CDR3 length equals 10 residues. This chain's CDR3 is CASGRDTQYF. CDR3 bases: TGTGCCAGCGGCAGAGATACGCAGTATTTT.

The chain is built from TRBV19 and TRBJ1-1, with 9 bases identical to TRBD1. Germline assignment: CDR1 LNHDA and CDR2 SQIVND (reference sequence). V shed 5 bases and J 0 bases; nucleotides not matched to a gene: 1. The CDR3 extends over 14 amino acids. The CDR3 DNA reads as TGTGCCAGTAGTCGGGACAGGGTGAACACTGAAGCTTTCTTT. This sequence encodes CASSRDRVNTEAFF.

The gene calls are TRBV6-5 and TRBJ1-5, with D hard to call. The length of the CDR3 is 13 residues. Germline assignment: CDR1 MNHEY and CDR2 SVGAGI. V lost 5 bases and J lost 2, with 7 bases in between. The CDR3 nucleotides are TGTGCCAGCAGTATGGGCGGCAATCAGCCCCAGCATTTT. It specifies CASSMGGNQPQHF.

The V call is TRBV27, the J call TRBJ1-5; D is undetermined. The V gene lost 2 bases and the J gene lost 2 bases, with 7 bases spanning the gap. The CDR3 covers 14 residues. CDR1 and CDR2 from the germline V gene are MNHEY and SMNVEV (reference sequence). The CDR3 nucleotides read TGTGCCAGCAGTTTACGGCAGGGCAATCAGCCCCAGCATTTT. Its translation: CASSLRQGNQPQHF.

This clone showed up just once. V usage is TRBV6-5 and J usage is TRBJ1-6; D is uncertain. Germline V lookup: CDR1 MNHEY, CDR2 SVGAGI. The CDR3 spans 14 residues. The germline V and J ends were trimmed by 2 bases and 7 bases, with 9 bases remaining between them. CDR3 in amino acids: CASSYPDFNSPLHF. Written as DNA, the CDR3 is TGTGCCAGCAGTTACCCAGATTTCAATTCACCCCTCCACTTT.

This sequence joins TRBV3-1 (or the pseudogene TRBV3-2) and TRBJ1-4, with 8 bases fitting TRBD1. Germline CDR1 and CDR2: LGHDT and YNNKEL (reference sequence). V trimming: 4 bases; J trimming: 7 bases; junction bases outside the gene matches: 2. The CDR3 consists of 13 residues. This CDR3 is CASSRQGAEKLFF. CDR3 coding DNA: TGTGCCAGCAGCCGGCAGGGGGCTGAAAAACTGTTTTTT.